The 10 T cell receptor beta chains listed next were all sequenced from one sample in a study of technical replicates of blood from several donors. Measured with immunoSEQ multiplex PCR; TCRdb has only the in-frame clones, and not every one. The table has around 49,000 clones, around 95% seen once. Sequencing was carried out using T cells isolated from PBMCs. The origin of the receptors is a human donor in good health.

V and J are TRBV6-6 and TRBJ2-7; tentative D call: TRBD2 (5 bases). This CDR3 comprises 12 residues. Germline V gene data show CDR1 as MNHNY and CDR2 as SVGAGI (reference sequence). Between the trimmed V and J ends, which lost 0 bases and 5 bases, there was a span of 5 bases. CDR3 amino acids: CASSYSRDEQYF. The DNA of the CDR3 is TGTGCCAGCAGTTACTCGCGGGACGAGCAGTACTTC.

CDR3 nucleotides: TGTGCCAGCAGTTTATCTAGACAGTACTACGAGCAGTACTTC. The encoded protein is CASSLSRQYYEQYF. The chain carries TRBV27 and TRBJ2-7; D possibly corresponds to TRBD1 (5 bases). CDR1 MNHEY and CDR2 SMNVEV come from the germline V gene (reference sequence). CDR3 length equals 14 residues. Trimming took off 0 bases at V and 3 bases at J, with 9 bases between the two ends.

The chain has TRBV9 and TRBJ2-1; 13 nucleotides match TRBD2. The CDR3 extends over 16 amino acids. The V segment lost 5 bases and the J segment 2 bases; nucleotides outside the gene matches: 4. Germline CDR1 and CDR2: SGDLS and YYNGEE. For the CDR3, the DNA is TGTGCCAGCAGTGCGGGACTAGCGGGAACCTACAATGAGCAGTTCTTC. This codes for CASSAGLAGTYNEQFF.

This CDR3 reads CAWSAGVGGPDTQYF. The CDR3 coding sequence is TGTGCCTGGAGTGCAGGGGTAGGGGGACCAGATACGCAGTATTTT. V gene TRBV30 combines with J gene TRBJ2-3, with D perhaps TRBD1 (6 bases). Germline V gene lookup returns CDR1 GTSNPN and CDR2 SVGIG (reference sequence). V was clipped by 1 base and J by 4 bases, with 15 bases between them. This CDR3 is 15 amino acids long.

The chain carries TRBV7-3 and TRBJ2-7; 9 positions agree with TRBD2. The CDR3 loop spans 16 amino acids. V was pared by 1 base and J by 7 bases, with 11 bases of the junction left unmatched. Per germline, CDR1 SGHTA and CDR2 FQGTGA. The CDR3 loop reads CASSLRGVSGSEEQYF. The CDR3 DNA is TGTGCCAGCAGCTTAAGAGGAGTTAGCGGGAGCGAGGAGCAGTACTTC.

The rearrangement links TRBV6-5 to TRBJ1-1; D remains unclear. With 6 bases removed from V and 1 base from J, the gap between germline ends came to 9 bases. The CDR3 consists of 13 residues. Germline assignment: CDR1 MNHEY and CDR2 SVGAGI. CDR3: CASREDGNTEAFF. In nucleotides, the CDR3 is TGTGCCAGCAGGGAGGACGGGAACACTGAAGCTTTCTTT.

The J gene is TRBJ2-1, the V gene TRBV4-1, with a possible D match to TRBD1 (5 bases). The V end was cut by 4 bases, the J end by 8 bases, with 9 bases between. CDR1 and CDR2 from the germline V gene are MGHRA and YSYEKL. The CDR3 runs to 12 residues. The CDR3 loop reads CASSRGRDEQFF. CDR3 coding DNA: TGCGCCAGCAGCCGGGGCAGGGATGAGCAGTTCTTC.

Only one count was recorded for this clone. The CDR3 protein is CASSLSTAHEQFF. CDR3 coding DNA: TGTGCCAGCAGTTTATCGACTGCCCATGAGCAGTTCTTC. The chain joins TRBV27 to TRBJ2-1; D gene ambiguous. Germline V gene lookup returns CDR1 MNHEY and CDR2 SMNVEV (reference sequence). This CDR3 region has 13 residues. V dropped 0 bases and J dropped 8 bases, with 8 bases sitting between them.

The chain carries TRBV28 and TRBJ1-2; tentatively, D is TRBD1 (5 bases). CDR1 is MDHEN, CDR2 SYDVKM, per germline. This CDR3 is built from 14 residues. V dropped 5 bases and J dropped 7 bases, with 17 bases sitting between them. The CDR3 nucleotides are TGTGCCAGCAGTCAGGTACGGGGGGAGTTTGGCTACACCTTC. It yields the protein CASSQVRGEFGYTF.

The genes are TRBV2 and TRBJ2-7; TRBD1 is a possible D gene (6 bases). V was cut by 10 bases and J by 0 bases, with 16 bases left in between. This CDR3 comprises 14 residues. In germline, CDR1 is SNHLY, CDR2 FYNNEI. The CDR3 DNA follows: TGTGCCATCCCGTGGACAGTTGACTCCTACGAGCAGTACTTC. The encoded protein is CAIPWTVDSYEQYF.